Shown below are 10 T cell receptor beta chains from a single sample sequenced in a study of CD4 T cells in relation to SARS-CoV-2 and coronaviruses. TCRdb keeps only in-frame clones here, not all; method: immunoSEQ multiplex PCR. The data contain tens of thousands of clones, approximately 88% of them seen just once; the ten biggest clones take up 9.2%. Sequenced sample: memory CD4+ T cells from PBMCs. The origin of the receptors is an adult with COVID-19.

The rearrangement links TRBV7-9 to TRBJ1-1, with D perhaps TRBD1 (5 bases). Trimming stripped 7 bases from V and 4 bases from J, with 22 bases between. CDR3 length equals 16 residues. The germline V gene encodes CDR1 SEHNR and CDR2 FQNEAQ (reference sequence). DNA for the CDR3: TGTGCCAGCAACAACGTCGGAGGTACCCAGGGCACTGAAGCTTTCTTT. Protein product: CASNNVGGTQGTEAFF. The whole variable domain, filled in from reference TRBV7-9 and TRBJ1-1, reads DTGVSQNPRHKITKRGQNVTFRCDPISEHNRLYWYRQTLGQGPEFLTYFQNEAQLEKSRLLSDRFSAERPKGSFSTLEIQRTEQGDSAMYLCASNNVGGTQGTEAFFGQGTRLTVV.

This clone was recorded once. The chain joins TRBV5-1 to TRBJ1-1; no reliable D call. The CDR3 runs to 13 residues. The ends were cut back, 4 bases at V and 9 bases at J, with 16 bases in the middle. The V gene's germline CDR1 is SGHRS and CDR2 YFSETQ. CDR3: CASSNAGVPQAFF. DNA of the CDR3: TGCGCCAGCAGCAACGCCGGGGTACCTCAAGCTTTCTTT.

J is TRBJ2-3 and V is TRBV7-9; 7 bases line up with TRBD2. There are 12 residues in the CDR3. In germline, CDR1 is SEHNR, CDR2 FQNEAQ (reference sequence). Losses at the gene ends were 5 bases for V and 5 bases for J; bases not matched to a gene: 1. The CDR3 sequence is CASSPGGDTQYF. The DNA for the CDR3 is TGTGCCAGCAGCCCGGGGGGAGATACGCAGTATTTT. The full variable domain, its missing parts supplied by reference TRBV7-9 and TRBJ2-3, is DTGVSQNPRHKITKRGQNVTFRCDPISEHNRLYWYRQTLGQGPEFLTYFQNEAQLEKSRLLSDRFSAERPKGSFSTLEIQRTEQGDSAMYLCASSPGGDTQYFGPGTRLTVL.

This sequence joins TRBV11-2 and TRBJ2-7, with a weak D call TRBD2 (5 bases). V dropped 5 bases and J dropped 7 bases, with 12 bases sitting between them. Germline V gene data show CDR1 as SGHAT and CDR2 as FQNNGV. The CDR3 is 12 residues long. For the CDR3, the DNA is TGTGCCAGCAGCCAAGGGAGAGAAGAGCAGTACTTC. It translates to CASSQGREEQYF.

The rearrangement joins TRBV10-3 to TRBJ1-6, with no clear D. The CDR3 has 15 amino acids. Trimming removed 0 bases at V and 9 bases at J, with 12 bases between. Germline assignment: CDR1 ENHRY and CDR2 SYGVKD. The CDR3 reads CAISESPLHGSPLHF. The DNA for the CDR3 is TGTGCCATCAGTGAGTCGCCCCTTCATGGTTCACCCCTCCACTTT.

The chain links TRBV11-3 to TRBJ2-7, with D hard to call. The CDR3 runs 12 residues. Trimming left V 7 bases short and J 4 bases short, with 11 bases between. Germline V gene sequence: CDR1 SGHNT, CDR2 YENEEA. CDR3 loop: CASNGFWYEQYF. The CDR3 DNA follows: TGTGCCAGCAACGGCTTCTGGTACGAGCAGTACTTC.

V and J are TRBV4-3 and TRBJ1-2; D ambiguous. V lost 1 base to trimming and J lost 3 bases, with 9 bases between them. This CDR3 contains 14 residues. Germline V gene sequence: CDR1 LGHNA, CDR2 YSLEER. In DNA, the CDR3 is TGCGCCAGCAGCCAAGGATATCGGGACTATGGCTACACCTTC. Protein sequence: CASSQGYRDYGYTF.

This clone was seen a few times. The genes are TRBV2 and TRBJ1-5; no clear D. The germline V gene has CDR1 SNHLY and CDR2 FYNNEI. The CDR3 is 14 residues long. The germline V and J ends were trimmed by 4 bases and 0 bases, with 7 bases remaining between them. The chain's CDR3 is CASSGPYSNQPQHF. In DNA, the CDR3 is TGTGCCAGCAGTGGACCGTATAGCAATCAGCCCCAGCATTTT.

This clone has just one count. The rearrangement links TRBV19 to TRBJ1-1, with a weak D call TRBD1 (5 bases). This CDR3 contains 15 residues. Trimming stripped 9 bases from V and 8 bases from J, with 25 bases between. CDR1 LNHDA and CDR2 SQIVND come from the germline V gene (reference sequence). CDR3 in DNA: TGTGCCAGCAGTCCTCAAGACACGGGGGTGGGAGAAGCTTTCTTT. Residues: CASSPQDTGVGEAFF.

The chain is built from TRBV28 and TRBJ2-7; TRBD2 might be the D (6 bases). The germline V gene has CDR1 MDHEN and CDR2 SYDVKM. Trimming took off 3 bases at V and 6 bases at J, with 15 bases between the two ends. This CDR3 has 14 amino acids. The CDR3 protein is CASSFPAGRSEQYF. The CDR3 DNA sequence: TGTGCCAGCAGTTTCCCAGCGGGTCGGTCCGAGCAGTACTTC.